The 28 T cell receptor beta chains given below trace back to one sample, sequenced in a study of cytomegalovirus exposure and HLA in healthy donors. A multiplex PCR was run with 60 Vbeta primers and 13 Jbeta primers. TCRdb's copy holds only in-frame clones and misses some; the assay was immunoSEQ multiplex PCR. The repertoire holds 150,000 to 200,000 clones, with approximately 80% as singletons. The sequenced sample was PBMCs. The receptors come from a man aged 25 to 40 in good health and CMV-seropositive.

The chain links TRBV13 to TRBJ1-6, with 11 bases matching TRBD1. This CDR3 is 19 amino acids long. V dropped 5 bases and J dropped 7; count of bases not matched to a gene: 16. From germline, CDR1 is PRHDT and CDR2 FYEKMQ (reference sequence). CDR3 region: CASSPWLARDRGTNSPLHF. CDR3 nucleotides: TGTGCCAGCAGCCCCTGGTTGGCCCGGGACAGGGGGACGAATTCACCCCTCCACTTT. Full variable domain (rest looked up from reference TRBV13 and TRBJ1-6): AAGVIQSPRHLIKEKRETATLKCYPIPRHDTVYWYQQGPGQDPQFLISFYEKMQSDKGSIPDRFSAQQFSDYHSELNMSSLELGDSALYFCASSPWLARDRGTNSPLHFGNGTRLTVT.

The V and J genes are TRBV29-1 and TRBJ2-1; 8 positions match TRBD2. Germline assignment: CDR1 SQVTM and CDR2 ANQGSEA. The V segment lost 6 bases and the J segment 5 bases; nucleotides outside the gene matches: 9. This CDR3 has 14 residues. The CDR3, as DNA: TGCAGCGTAAAGCTACTAGCGGCTCACAATGAGCAGTTCTTC. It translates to CSVKLLAAHNEQFF.

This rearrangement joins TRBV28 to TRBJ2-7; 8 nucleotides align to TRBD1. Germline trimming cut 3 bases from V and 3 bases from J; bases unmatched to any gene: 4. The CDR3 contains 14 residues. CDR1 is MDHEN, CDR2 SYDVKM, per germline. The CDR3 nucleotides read TGTGCCAGCAGTTTTTCCACAGGGGGCTACGAGCAGTACTTC. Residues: CASSFSTGGYEQYF.

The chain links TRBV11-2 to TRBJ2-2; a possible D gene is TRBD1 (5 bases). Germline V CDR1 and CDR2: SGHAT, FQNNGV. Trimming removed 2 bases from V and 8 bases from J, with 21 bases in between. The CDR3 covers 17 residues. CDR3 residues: CASSLILQAGRSGELFF. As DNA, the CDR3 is TGTGCCAGCAGCTTAATTTTACAGGCTGGTCGTTCGGGGGAGCTGTTTTTT. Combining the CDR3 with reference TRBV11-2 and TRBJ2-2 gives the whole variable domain EAGVAQSPRYKIIEKRQSVAFWCNPISGHATLYWYQQILGQGPKLLIQFQNNGVVDDSQLPKDRFSAERLKGVDSTLKIQPAKLEDSAVYLCASSLILQAGRSGELFFGEGSRLTVL.

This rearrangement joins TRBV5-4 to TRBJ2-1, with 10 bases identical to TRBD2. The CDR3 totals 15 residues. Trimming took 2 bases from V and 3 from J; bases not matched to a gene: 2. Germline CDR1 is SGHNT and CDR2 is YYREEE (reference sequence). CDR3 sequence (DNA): TGTGCCAGCAGCTTACAGCGGGGGGGCTACAATGAGCAGTTCTTC. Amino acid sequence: CASSLQRGGYNEQFF.

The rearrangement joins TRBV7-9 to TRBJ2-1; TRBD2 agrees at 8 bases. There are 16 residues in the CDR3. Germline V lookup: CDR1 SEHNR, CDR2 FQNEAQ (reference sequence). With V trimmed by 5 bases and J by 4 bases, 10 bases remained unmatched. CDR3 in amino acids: CASSLGWRGDYNEQFF. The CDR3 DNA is TGTGCCAGCAGCCTAGGGTGGCGGGGGGATTACAATGAGCAGTTCTTC.

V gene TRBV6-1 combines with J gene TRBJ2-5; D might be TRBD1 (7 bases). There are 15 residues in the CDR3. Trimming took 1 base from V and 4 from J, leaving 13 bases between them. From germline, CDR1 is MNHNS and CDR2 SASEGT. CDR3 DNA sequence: TGTGCCAGCAGTGAAGAGCGGGCAGGGGGAGAGACCCAGTACTTC. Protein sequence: CASSEERAGGETQYF.

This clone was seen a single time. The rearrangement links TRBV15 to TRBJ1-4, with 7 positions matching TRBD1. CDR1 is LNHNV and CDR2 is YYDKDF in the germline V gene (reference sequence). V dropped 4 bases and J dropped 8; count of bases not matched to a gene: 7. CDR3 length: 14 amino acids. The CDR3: CATSKQGSDEKLFF. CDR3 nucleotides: TGTGCCACCAGCAAACAGGGGAGTGACGAAAAACTGTTTTTT.

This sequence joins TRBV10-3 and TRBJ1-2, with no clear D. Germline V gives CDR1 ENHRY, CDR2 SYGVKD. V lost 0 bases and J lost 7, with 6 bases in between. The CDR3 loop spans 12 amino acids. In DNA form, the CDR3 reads TGTGCCATCAGTGAGTCACACCCTGGCTACACCTTC. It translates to CAISESHPGYTF.

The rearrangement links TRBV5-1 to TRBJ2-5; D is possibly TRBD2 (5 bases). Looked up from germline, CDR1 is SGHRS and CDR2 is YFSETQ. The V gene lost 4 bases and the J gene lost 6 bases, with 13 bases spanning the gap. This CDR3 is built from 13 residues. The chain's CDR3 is CASSRTGSQTQYF. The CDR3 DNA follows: TGCGCCAGCAGCCGGACTGGCTCCCAGACCCAGTACTTC.

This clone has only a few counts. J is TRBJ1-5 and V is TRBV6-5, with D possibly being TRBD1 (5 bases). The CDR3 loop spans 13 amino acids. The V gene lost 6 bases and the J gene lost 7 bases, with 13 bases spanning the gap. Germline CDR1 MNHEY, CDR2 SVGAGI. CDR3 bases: TGTGCCAGCAGGGCGGGGGAGGGACAGCCCCAGCATTTT. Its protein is CASRAGEGQPQHF.

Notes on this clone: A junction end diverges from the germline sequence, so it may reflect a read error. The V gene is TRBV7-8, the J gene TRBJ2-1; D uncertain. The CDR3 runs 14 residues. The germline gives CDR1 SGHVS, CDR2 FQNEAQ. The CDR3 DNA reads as TGTGCCAGCAGCTTAGTTAAGGTTTACAGTGAGCAGTTCTTC. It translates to CASSLVKVYSEQFF.

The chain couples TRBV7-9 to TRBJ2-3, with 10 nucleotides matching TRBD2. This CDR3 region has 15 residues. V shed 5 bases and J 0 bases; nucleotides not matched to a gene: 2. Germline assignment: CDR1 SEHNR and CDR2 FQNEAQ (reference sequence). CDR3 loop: CASSKLAGSTDTQYF. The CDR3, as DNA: TGTGCCAGCAGCAAACTAGCGGGGAGCACAGATACGCAGTATTTT.

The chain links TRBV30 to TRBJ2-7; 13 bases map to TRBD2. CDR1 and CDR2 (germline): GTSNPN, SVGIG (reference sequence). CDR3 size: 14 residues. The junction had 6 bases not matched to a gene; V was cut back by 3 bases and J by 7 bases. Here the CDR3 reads CAWSGLAGVGEQYF. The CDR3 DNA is TGTGCCTGGAGCGGACTAGCGGGGGTTGGAGAGCAGTACTTC.

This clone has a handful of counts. The CDR3 loop is CASSRIGAEETQYF. The CDR3 nucleotides are TGCGCCAGCAGCCGTATCGGAGCAGAAGAGACCCAGTACTTC. The chain employs TRBV5-1 and TRBJ2-5, with no clear D. The V end lost 4 bases, the J end lost 3 bases, and 13 bases lay between the germline ends. CDR3 length equals 14 residues. The V gene's germline CDR1 is SGHRS and CDR2 YFSETQ.

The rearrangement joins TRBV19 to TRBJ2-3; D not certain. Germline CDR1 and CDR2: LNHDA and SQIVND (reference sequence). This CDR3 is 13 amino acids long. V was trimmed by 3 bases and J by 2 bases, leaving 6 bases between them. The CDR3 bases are TGTGCCAGTAGTATGGGCCACACAGATACGCAGTATTTT. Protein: CASSMGHTDTQYF. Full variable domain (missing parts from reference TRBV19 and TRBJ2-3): DGGITQSPKYLFRKEGQNVTLSCEQNLNHDAMYWYRQDPGQGLRLIYYSQIVNDFQKGDIAEGYSVSREKKESFPLTVTSAQKNPTAFYLCASSMGHTDTQYFGPGTRLTVL.

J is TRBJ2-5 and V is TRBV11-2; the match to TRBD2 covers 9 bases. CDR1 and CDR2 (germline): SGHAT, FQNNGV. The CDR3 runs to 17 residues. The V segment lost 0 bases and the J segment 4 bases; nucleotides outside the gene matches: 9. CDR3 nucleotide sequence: TGTGCCAGCAGCTTAGAGTCACAGCGGGAGGCCGGAGAGACCCAGTACTTC. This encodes CASSLESQREAGETQYF.

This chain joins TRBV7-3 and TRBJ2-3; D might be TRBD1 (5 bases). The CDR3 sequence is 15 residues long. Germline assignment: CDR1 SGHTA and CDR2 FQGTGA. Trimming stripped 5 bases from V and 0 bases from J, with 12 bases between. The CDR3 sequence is CASSVDRTSTDTQYF. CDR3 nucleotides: TGTGCCAGCAGCGTCGACAGAACTAGCACAGATACGCAGTATTTT. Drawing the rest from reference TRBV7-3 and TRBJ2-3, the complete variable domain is GAGVSQTPSNKVTEKGKYVELRCDPISGHTALYWYRQSLGQGPEFLIYFQGTGAADDSGLPNDRFFAVRPEGSVSTLKIQRTERGDSAVYLCASSVDRTSTDTQYFGPGTRLTVL.

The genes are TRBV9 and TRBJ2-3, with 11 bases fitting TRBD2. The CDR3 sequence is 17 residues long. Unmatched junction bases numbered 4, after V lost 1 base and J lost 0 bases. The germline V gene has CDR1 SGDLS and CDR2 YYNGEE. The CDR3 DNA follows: TGTGCCAGCAGCGTATCACTAGCGGGGGACAGCACAGATACGCAGTATTTT. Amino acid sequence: CASSVSLAGDSTDTQYF.

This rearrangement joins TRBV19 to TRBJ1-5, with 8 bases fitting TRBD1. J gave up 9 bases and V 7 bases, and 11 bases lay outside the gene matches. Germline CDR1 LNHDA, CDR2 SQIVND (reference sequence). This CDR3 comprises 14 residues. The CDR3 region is CASIDRGTNSPQHF. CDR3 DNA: TGTGCCAGTATCGACAGGGGCACCAATTCGCCCCAGCATTTT.

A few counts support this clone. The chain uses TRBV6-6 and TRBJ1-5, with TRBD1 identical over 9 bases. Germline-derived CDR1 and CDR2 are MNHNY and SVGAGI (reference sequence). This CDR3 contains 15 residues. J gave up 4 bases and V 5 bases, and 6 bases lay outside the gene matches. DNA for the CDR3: TGTGCCAGCAGTCGGACAGGGGCGGATAATCAGCCCCAGCATTTT. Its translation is CASSRTGADNQPQHF.

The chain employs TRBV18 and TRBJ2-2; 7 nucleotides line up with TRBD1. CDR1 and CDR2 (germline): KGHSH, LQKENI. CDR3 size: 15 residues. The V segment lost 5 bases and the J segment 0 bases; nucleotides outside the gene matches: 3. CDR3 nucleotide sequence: TGTGCCAGCTCAAAAGGGGGCACGAACACCGGGGAGCTGTTTTTT. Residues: CASSKGGTNTGELFF.

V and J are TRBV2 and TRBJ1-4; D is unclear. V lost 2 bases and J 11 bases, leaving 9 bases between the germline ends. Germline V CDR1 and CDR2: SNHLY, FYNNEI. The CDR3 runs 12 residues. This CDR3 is CASSERGEKLFF. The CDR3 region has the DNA TGTGCCAGCAGTGAACGGGGAGAGAAACTGTTTTTT.

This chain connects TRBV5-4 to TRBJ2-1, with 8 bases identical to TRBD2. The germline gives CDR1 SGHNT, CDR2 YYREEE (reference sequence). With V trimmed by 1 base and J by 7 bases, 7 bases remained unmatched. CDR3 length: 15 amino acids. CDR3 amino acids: CASSLILAVRNEQFF. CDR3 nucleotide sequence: TGTGCCAGCAGCTTGATACTAGCGGTTCGGAATGAGCAGTTCTTC.

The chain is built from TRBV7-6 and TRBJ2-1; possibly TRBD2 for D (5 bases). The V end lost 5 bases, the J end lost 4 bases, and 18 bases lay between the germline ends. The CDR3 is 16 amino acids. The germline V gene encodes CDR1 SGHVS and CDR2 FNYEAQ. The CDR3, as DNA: TGTGCCAGCAGCGGGAGTCACAGTTCTCGGTACAATGAGCAGTTCTTC. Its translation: CASSGSHSSRYNEQFF.

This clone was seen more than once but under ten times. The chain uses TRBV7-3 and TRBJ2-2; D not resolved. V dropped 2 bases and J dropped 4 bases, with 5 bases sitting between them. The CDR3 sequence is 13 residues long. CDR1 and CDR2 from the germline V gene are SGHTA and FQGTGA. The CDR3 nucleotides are TGTGCCAGCAGCTTATCGGGCACCGGGGAGCTGTTTTTT. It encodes CASSLSGTGELFF.

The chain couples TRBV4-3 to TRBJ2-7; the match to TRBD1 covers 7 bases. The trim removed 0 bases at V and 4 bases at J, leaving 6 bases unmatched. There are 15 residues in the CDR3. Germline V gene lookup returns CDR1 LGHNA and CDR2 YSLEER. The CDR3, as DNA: TGCGCCAGCAGCCAAGAGGGACAGTCCCGATACGAGCAGTACTTC. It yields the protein CASSQEGQSRYEQYF.

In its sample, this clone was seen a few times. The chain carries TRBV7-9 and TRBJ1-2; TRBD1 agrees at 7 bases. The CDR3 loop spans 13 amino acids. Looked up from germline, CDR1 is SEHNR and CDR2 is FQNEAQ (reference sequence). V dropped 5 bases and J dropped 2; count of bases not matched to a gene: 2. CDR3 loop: CASSPTGNYGYTF. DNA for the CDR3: TGTGCCAGCAGCCCGACAGGGAACTATGGCTACACCTTC.